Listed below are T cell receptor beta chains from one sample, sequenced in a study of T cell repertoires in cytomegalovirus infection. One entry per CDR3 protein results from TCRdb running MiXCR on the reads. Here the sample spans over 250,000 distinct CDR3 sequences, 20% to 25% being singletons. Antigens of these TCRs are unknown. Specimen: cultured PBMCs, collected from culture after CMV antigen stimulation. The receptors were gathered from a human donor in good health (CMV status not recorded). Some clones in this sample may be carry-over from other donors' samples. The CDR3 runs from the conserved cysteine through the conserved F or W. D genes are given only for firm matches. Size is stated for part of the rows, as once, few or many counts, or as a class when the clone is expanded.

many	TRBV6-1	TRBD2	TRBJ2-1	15	CASVRTDSGRNEQFF	TGTGCCAGCGTCCGTACTGATAGCGGGAGAAATGAGCAGTTCTTC
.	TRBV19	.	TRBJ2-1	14	CASTKGISYNEQFF	TGTGCCAGTACGAAAGGGATATCCTACAATGAGCAGTTCTTC
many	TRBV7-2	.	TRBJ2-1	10	CASGEVARFF	TGTGCCAGCGGGGAGGTCGCAAGGTTCTTC
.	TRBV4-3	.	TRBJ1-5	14	CASSQEARDQPQHF	TGCGCCAGCAGCCAAGAAGCACGGGATCAGCCCCAGCATTTT
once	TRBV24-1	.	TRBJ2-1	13	CATTMPGSNEQFF	TGTGCCACCACCATGCCGGGTTCGAATGAGCAGTTCTTC
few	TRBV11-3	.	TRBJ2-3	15	CASSLMGRGNATQYF	TGTGCCAGCAGCTTAATGGGGCGAGGAAACGCCACGCAGTATTTT
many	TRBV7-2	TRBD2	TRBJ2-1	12	CASSLGGTRQFF	TGTGCCAGCAGCTTAGGGGGGACTAGGCAGTTCTTC
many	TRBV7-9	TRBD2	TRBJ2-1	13	CASRTSGYNEQFF	TGTGCCAGTCGGACTAGCGGCTACAATGAGCAGTTCTTC
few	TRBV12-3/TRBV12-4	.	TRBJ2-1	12	CASSFPPNAQFF	TGTGCCAGCAGTTTCCCTCCTAATGCGCAGTTCTTC
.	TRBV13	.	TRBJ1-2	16	CASSTYARGALYGYTF	TGTGCCAGCAGCACTTATGCCCGGGGAGCTTTATATGGCTACACCTTC
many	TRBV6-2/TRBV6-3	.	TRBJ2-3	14	CASTPWSSTDTQYF	TGTGCCAGCACGCCGTGGAGTAGCACAGATACGCAGTATTTT
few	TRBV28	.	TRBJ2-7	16	CASSFYTGLALDEQYF	TGTGCCAGCAGTTTCTATACGGGACTGGCTTTGGACGAGCAGTACTTC
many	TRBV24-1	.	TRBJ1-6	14	CATSDNSDSSPLHF	TGTGCCACCAGTGATAACAGCGATTCTTCACCCCTCCACTTT
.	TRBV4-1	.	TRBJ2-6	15	CASSLQDSGANVLTF	TGCGCCAGCAGCCTACAGGACTCTGGGGCCAACGTCCTGACTTTC
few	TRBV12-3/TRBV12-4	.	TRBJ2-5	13	CASSPSKGETQYF	TGTGCCAGCAGCCCTTCCAAGGGGGAGACCCAGTACTTC
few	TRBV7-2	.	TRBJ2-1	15	CASSSRGSSYNEQFF	TGTGCCAGCAGCTCTCGCGGAAGCTCCTACAATGAGCAGTTCTTC
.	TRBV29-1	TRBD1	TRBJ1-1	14	CSVEDLGQGSEAFF	TGCAGCGTTGAAGATCTGGGACAGGGTTCTGAAGCTTTCTTT
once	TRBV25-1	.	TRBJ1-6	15	CASSPNSFLGSPLHF	TGTGCCAGCAGTCCCAACTCCTTTCTTGGGTCACCCCTCCACTTT
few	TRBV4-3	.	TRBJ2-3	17	CASSPQVRLDSTDTQYF	TGCGCCAGCAGCCCTCAAGTTCGGCTAGACAGCACAGATACGCAGTATTTT
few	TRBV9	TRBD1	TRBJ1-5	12	CASSTGLQPQHF	TGTGCCAGTTCGACAGGGCTACAGCCCCAGCATTTT
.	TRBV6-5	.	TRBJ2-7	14	CASSLTGLTYEQYF	TGTGCCAGCAGCCTTACAGGGTTGACCTACGAGCAGTACTTC
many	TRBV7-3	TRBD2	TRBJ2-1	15	CASSLILAGYNEQFF	TGTGCCAGCAGCTTAATTCTAGCGGGATACAATGAGCAGTTCTTC
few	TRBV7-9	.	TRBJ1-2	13	CASSLAQVLGYTF	TGTGCCAGCAGCTTAGCGCAGGTCCTAGGCTACACCTTC
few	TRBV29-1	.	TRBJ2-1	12	CSITGPVNEQFF	TGCAGCATCACCGGGCCAGTCAATGAGCAGTTCTTC
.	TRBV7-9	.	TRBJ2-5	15	CASSLNLGLSETQYF	TGTGCCAGCAGCTTAAATCTAGGGCTTTCGGAGACCCAGTACTTC
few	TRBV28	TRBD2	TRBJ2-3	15	CASRLLAGTKDTQYF	TGTGCCAGCAGACTCTTAGCGGGGACAAAAGATACGCAGTATTTT
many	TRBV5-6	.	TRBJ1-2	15	CASSLVGQQTYGYTF	TGTGCCAGCAGCTTGGTTGGACAGCAAACCTATGGCTACACCTTC
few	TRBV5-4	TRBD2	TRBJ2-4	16	CASSLGTRVTKNIQYF	TGTGCCAGCAGCTTGGGGACTAGGGTGACCAAAAACATTCAGTACTTC
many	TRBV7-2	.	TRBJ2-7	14	CASSAMTGRDEQYF	TGTGCCAGCAGCGCGATGACAGGCAGGGACGAGCAGTACTTC
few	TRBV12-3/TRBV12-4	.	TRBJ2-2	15	CASSFASPNTGELFF	TGTGCCAGCAGTTTTGCTAGCCCTAACACCGGGGAGCTGTTTTTT
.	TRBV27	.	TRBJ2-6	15	CASSSSRSGANVLTF	TGTGCCAGCAGTTCATCGCGCTCTGGGGCCAACGTCCTGACTTTC
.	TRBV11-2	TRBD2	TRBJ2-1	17	CASSLGRRGLEYNEQFF	TGTGCCAGCAGCTTAGGCCGGAGGGGACTAGAATACAATGAGCAGTTCTTC
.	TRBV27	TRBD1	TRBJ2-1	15	CASSTNTGGYNEQFF	TGTGCCAGCAGTACCAACACAGGGGGCTACAATGAGCAGTTCTTC
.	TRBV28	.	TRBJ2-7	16	CASSQLDLTGNYEQYF	TGTGCCAGCAGCCAGCTCGACCTGACGGGGAACTACGAGCAGTACTTC
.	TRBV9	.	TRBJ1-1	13	CASSPRQDGQAFF	TGTGCCAGCAGCCCCCGACAGGATGGACAAGCTTTCTTT
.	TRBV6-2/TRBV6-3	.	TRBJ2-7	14	CASSYSVAGGQHYF	TGTGCCAGCAGTTACTCGGTTGCAGGAGGCCAACACTACTTC
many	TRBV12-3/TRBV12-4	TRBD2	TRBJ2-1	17	CASATPEAGGSYNEQFF	TGTGCCAGCGCCACTCCCGAGGCGGGAGGTTCCTACAATGAGCAGTTCTTC
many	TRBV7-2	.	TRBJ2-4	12	CASSLALDIQYF	TGTGCCAGCAGCTTAGCGCTGGACATTCAGTACTTC
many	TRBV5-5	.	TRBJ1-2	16	CASSPDGGALGYGYTF	TGTGCCAGCAGCCCAGATGGGGGAGCCCTTGGCTATGGCTACACCTTC
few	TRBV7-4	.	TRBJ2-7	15	CASSLLGTSSTEQYF	TGTGCCAGCAGCTTACTCGGGACCTCGTCCACCGAGCAGTACTTC
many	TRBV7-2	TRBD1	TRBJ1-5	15	CASSLETGMGQPQHF	TGTGCCAGCAGCTTAGAGACAGGGATGGGTCAGCCCCAGCATTTT